This T cell receptor (beta chain) stems from a study of blood T cell repertoires in COVID-19 (TCRdb year 2020). For the wider study: Samples covering the acute and convalescent phases of COVID-19 were provided by collaborators in the United States, Italy and Spain. Deeply sampled blood TCRbeta repertoires from subjects exposed to, actively infected with, or recovered from COVID-19 were included in the dataset. Sample metadata almost always included a de-identified subject ID, COVID-19 status, age in years and sex. The samples were drawn from the first 160 participants of the ongoing ImmuneRACE study and from over 950 subjects provided by 6 global collaborators. The repertoires were released in a freely available public database intended as a resource for research on the immune response to SARS-CoV-2. Where HLA class I and class II types were available, the types were taken from metadata supplied by the sample provider, not from assay-based typing. The material from the prospective study consisted of cDNA or gDNA derived from T cells, B-cell-depleted T cells, or PBMCs. Results and caveats for the whole study, not just this receptor: The amount of clinical and demographic metadata varied by source and participant and was provided uncurated.

The germline V gene (reference sequence) provides CDR1 SGHKS and CDR2 YYEKEE. Trimming takes 4 bases from V and 7 bases from J, and the germline ends sit 15 bases apart. There are 15 amino acids in the CDR3, from cysteine to phenylalanine inclusive. Only the CDR3 DNA is retained, 45 bases long and in frame from the first base. This clone has just a few counts. The antigen this receptor binds is unknown. Base qualities are not recorded, but no much larger clone differs from it by a single base. Participants in the prospective study were aged roughly 18 to 100 years, lived in some 24 United States geographic areas, and enrolled through a virtual design. To assign participants to cohorts, the prospective study relied on clinical history that participants themselves reported in a screening survey and a study questionnaire. For ImmuneRACE Cohort 3, a participant was defined as recovered based on two consecutive negative NP/OP PCR tests, clearance by a healthcare professional, or resolution of symptoms. In the prospective study, mobile phlebotomists collected whole blood, serum and a nasopharyngeal or oropharyngeal swab from each participant. Participants in the prospective study had the option to provide additional blood draws and questionnaires over a roughly 2-month period. Before DNA extraction, blood samples from the prospective study were shipped at room temperature or frozen.

TCRbeta CDR3 regions were amplified from genomic DNA using the immunoSEQ Assay, a bias-controlled multiplex PCR. The authors processed their data as follows. Nucleated cell counts per sample were estimated from amplification of reference gene primers within the assay. Sequence reads were collapsed and filtered to measure the absolute abundance of every unique TCRbeta CDR3 rearrangement. For each sample, productive Simpson clonality was calculated as the square root of Simpson's diversity index over productive rearrangements. The clones in this table, taken by TCRdb from immuneACCESS, are in-frame only. Not every clone is retained; where verified, under half of the shortfall comes from an unresolved V gene, and the cause of the rest is unknown. The DNA was the basis for D and trimming; V, J and clone size are from that table. Across this sample there are about 480,000 clones, with 70% to 90% seen only once. The biggest ten clones account for approximately 2% of the sample.

The receptor was derived from a woman between 35 and 50 years old who had recovered from COVID-19. Input material: PBMCs or T cells enriched from blood (not recorded which). The receptor chain draws on TRBV5-5 and TRBJ1-6; the best D guess is TRBD1, with 6 bases matching. The nucleotides are TGTGCCAGCAGCATGGAGGGGGGGGGCAATTCACCCCTCCACTTT. This gives the protein CASSMEGGGNSPLHF.